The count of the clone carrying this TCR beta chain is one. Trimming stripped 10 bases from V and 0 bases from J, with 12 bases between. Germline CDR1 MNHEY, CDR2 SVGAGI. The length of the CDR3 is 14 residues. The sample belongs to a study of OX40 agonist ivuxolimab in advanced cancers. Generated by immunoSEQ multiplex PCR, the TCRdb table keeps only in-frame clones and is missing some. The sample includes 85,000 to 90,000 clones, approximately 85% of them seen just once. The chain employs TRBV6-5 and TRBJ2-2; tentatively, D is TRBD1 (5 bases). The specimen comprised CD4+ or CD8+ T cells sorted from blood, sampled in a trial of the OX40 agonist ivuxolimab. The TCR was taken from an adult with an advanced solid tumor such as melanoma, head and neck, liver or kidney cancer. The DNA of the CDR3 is TGTGCCACCCTGGGGCTAGCGAACACCGGGGAGCTGTTTTTT. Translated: CATLGLANTGELFF.